These 15 T cell receptor beta chains share one sample of origin, sequenced in a study of T cell repertoires in ileal Crohn's disease. Using immunoSEQ multiplex PCR, the repertoire was profiled, and TCRdb retains in-frame clones only, with some absent. This sample carries roughly 2,000 clones, roughly 87% of them seen once, and the ten largest clones take 5.5% to 7.5%. Sequencing used ileal tissue. The source is an adult with Crohn's disease.

A note on this clone: Because it lacks the conserved phenylalanine or tryptophan at the end, this CDR3 is likely a read error. The chain employs TRBV6-1 and TRBJ2-7; 11 bases are shared with TRBD2. V was pared by 1 base and J by 2 bases, with 4 bases of the junction left unmatched. Germline CDR1 is MNHNS and CDR2 is SASEGT. CDR3 length: 16 amino acids. The CDR3 here is CASSEVLAGGPYEQYL. The CDR3 region has the DNA TGTGCCAGCAGTGAAGTGCTAGCGGGGGGCCCCTACGAGCAGTACCTC.

The chain has TRBV7-3 and TRBJ1-1; 7 bases align to TRBD1. V shed 5 bases and J 3 bases; nucleotides not matched to a gene: 9. The germline V gene encodes CDR1 SGHTA and CDR2 FQGTGA. The length of the CDR3 is 15 residues. The CDR3 loop is CASSPTGGTDTEAFF. In DNA form, the CDR3 reads TGTGCCAGCAGCCCAACCGGAGGGACAGACACTGAAGCTTTCTTT.

This chain uses TRBV2 with TRBJ1-5; D is unresolved. CDR3 size: 13 residues. Germline lookup yields CDR1 SNHLY and CDR2 FYNNEI. Between the trimmed V and J ends, which lost 4 bases and 2 bases, there was a span of 6 bases. CDR3 residues: CASSGEGNQPQHF. In DNA form, the CDR3 reads TGTGCCAGCAGTGGGGAGGGCAATCAGCCCCAGCATTTT.

This chain links TRBV9 with TRBJ2-7; TRBD1 aligns across 8 bases. This CDR3 comprises 15 residues. Per germline, CDR1 SGDLS and CDR2 YYNGEE. V dropped 4 bases and J dropped 0; count of bases not matched to a gene: 6. The CDR3 sequence is CASSQTGGYSYEQYF. CDR3 DNA sequence: TGTGCCAGCAGCCAAACAGGGGGGTACTCCTACGAGCAGTACTTC. The variable domain in full, completed from reference TRBV9 and TRBJ2-7, reads DSGVTQTPKHLITATGQRVTLRCSPRSGDLSVYWYQQSLDQGLQFLIQYYNGEERAKGNILERFSAQQFPDLHSELNLSSLELGDSALYFCASSQTGGYSYEQYFGPGTRLTVT.

The chain couples TRBV7-9 to TRBJ1-1, with D tentatively TRBD1 (5 bases). The germline gives CDR1 SEHNR, CDR2 FQNEAQ (reference sequence). The V gene lost 5 bases and the J gene lost 1 base, with 11 bases spanning the gap. The CDR3 is 14 amino acids. The chain's CDR3 is CASSALTENTEAFF. CDR3 nucleotides: TGTGCCAGCAGCGCCTTGACAGAGAACACTGAAGCTTTCTTT.

The chain links TRBV4-3 to TRBJ2-4; TRBD1 matches at 8 bases. Germline CDR1 reads LGHNA; CDR2 reads YSLEER. V was pared by 3 bases and J by 6 bases, with 4 bases of the junction left unmatched. This CDR3 region has 14 residues. CDR3 nucleotide sequence: TGCGCCAGCAGCCAGGGGACAGGTCTAAACATTCAGTACTTC. This translates into CASSQGTGLNIQYF.

The chain is built from TRBV29-1 and TRBJ2-7; 9 bases are shared with TRBD1. Trimming took 2 bases from V and 2 from J; bases not matched to a gene: 13. This CDR3 has 17 residues. Per germline, CDR1 SQVTM and CDR2 ANQGSEA. Here the CDR3 reads CSVESSPGTGFAYEQYF. In nucleotides, the CDR3 is TGCAGCGTTGAAAGTAGCCCCGGGACAGGGTTCGCCTACGAGCAGTACTTC.

The gene calls are TRBV6-5 and TRBJ1-4; D unresolved. The germline V gene has CDR1 MNHEY and CDR2 SVGAGI. The CDR3 sequence is 12 residues long. Trimming cost V 5 bases and J 8 bases, with 9 bases left between them. DNA for the CDR3: TGTGCCAGCAGTGGACTGGAAGAAAAACTGTTTTTT. Its translation: CASSGLEEKLFF.

The chain employs TRBV7-6 and TRBJ1-4; 8 bases line up with TRBD1. CDR1 and CDR2 (germline): SGHVS, FNYEAQ. V trimming: 2 bases; J trimming: 5 bases; junction bases outside the gene matches: 10. This CDR3 is 17 amino acids long. The CDR3 protein is CASSLYRTGTGNEKLFF. CDR3 in DNA: TGTGCCAGCAGCTTATATAGGACAGGGACGGGCAATGAAAAACTGTTTTTT. The full variable domain, with the rest looked up from reference TRBV7-6 and TRBJ1-4, is GAGVSQSPRYKVTKRGQDVALRCDPISGHVSLYWYRQALGQGPEFLTYFNYEAQQDKSGLPNDRFSAERPEGSISTLTIQRTEQRDSAMYRCASSLYRTGTGNEKLFFGSGTQLSVL.

V is TRBV5-1 and J is TRBJ2-2, with TRBD1 matching 9 bases. V shed 5 bases, J shed 3 bases, and the junction held 5 bases outside the gene matches. The CDR3 is made up of 15 amino acids. Germline values: CDR1 SGHRS, CDR2 YFSETQ. CDR3 loop: CASRTGGGDTGELFF. The CDR3 DNA follows: TGCGCCAGCAGAACAGGGGGCGGGGACACCGGGGAGCTGTTTTTT. Combining the CDR3 with reference TRBV5-1 and TRBJ2-2 gives the whole variable domain KAGVTQTPRYLIKTRGQQVTLSCSPISGHRSVSWYQQTPGQGLQFLFEYFSETQRNKGNFPGRFSGRQFSNSRSEMNVSTLELGDSALYLCASRTGGGDTGELFFGEGSRLTVL.

In this sample, this clone turned up once. V and J are TRBV19 and TRBJ1-1; TRBD1 might be the D (5 bases). Trimming left V 7 bases short and J 6 bases short, with 12 bases between. The germline V gene has CDR1 LNHDA and CDR2 SQIVND (reference sequence). The CDR3 length is 12 residues. The CDR3: CASTWGGAEAFF. In nucleotides, the CDR3 is TGTGCCAGTACATGGGGGGGGGCTGAAGCTTTCTTT.

The chain couples TRBV9 to TRBJ2-2, with D possibly TRBD1 on 6 matching bases. The CDR3 runs 17 residues. V lost 2 bases, J lost 4 bases, and 18 bases lay in between. CDR1 SGDLS and CDR2 YYNGEE come from the germline V gene. CDR3 DNA: TGTGCCAGCAGCGTTCGCCGGGCCCTGGGGGCCACCGGGGAGCTGTTTTTT. Amino acids: CASSVRRALGATGELFF.

Comment on this clone: A junction end diverges from the germline sequence, so it may reflect a read error. The genes are TRBV5-6 and TRBJ2-3; TRBD2 agrees at 14 bases. The CDR3 loop spans 15 amino acids. Per germline, CDR1 SGHDT and CDR2 YYEEEE. CDR3 DNA sequence: TGTGCCAGCACCTTGACTAGCGGGGGGGCAGATACGCAGTATTTT. Translating gives CASTLTSGGADTQYF.

The chain employs TRBV25-1 and TRBJ2-3, with 7 nucleotides matching TRBD2. Trimming took 4 bases from V and 3 from J; bases not matched to a gene: 7. CDR3 size: 15 residues. From germline, CDR1 is MGHDK and CDR2 SYGVNS. CDR3 in amino acids: CASSVGGGGTDTQYF. In DNA, the CDR3 is TGTGCCAGCAGTGTGGGGGGGGGTGGTACAGATACGCAGTATTTT.

The chain employs TRBV2 and TRBJ2-1; D remains unclear. Germline V CDR1 and CDR2: SNHLY, FYNNEI. CDR3 length: 15 residues. The ends were cut back, 2 bases at V and 0 bases at J, with 8 bases in the middle. DNA of the CDR3: TGTGCCAGCAGTGAATGGTTGAGCTCCTACAATGAGCAGTTCTTC. It encodes CASSEWLSSYNEQFF.